This T cell receptor (beta chain) comes out of a study of identifying expanded T cells in peripheral blood. Study outcomes and limitations: Technical replicates showed approximately 1.2 changed clones; around two weeks 15 to 20; four weeks 19. Clone count variance between approximately two-week samples rose with total template count.

CDR3 length: 15 amino acids. Looked up from germline, CDR1 is MDHEN and CDR2 is SYDVKM. Trimming cost V 3 bases and J 9 bases, with 15 bases left between them. Details on this clone: As yet, its antigen is unknown.

The protocol was immunoSEQ multiplex PCR, while the TCRdb copy is restricted to in-frame clones and leaves out a portion. The sample holds 85,000 to 120,000 clones, about 91% seen once. Collection occurred without any documented infections or immune events in donors. The sample comprised blood. This rearrangement joins TRBV28 to TRBJ1-6; D not certain. The clonotype comes from a person aged 18-70 years in good health. The CDR3 coding sequence is TGTGCCAGCAGTTTCCGCTCCGGAGTAGGTTCACCCCTCCACTTT. Translated, it gives CASSFRSGVGSPLHF.